These 27 T cell receptor beta chains were all obtained from the same sample, sequenced in a study of control samples from healthy donors and cancer patients. Using immunoSEQ multiplex PCR, the repertoire was profiled, and TCRdb retains in-frame clones only, with some absent. Of about 54,000 clones in the sample, 95% to 97% were seen once. The material sequenced was blood. The source of these receptors is a woman aged 25-40 years in good health.

V is TRBV18 and J is TRBJ2-7, with 8 bases lining up with TRBD1. CDR1 and CDR2 (germline): KGHSH, LQKENI. CDR3 length: 16 residues. V was pared by 0 bases and J by 5 bases, with 9 bases of the junction left unmatched. CDR3 in DNA: TGTGCCAGCTCACCACCGGACAGGGTTAAAATAGACGAGCAGTACTTC. It translates to CASSPPDRVKIDEQYF.

V gene TRBV5-1 combines with J gene TRBJ2-1, with a weak D call TRBD1 (6 bases). The V and J ends lost 0 bases and 4 bases respectively, with 11 bases between them. The germline V gene encodes CDR1 SGHRS and CDR2 YFSETQ. This CDR3 is built from 15 residues. In DNA, the CDR3 is TGCGCCAGCAGCTTGGCCGGGACACCGTACAATGAGCAGTTCTTC. This gives the protein CASSLAGTPYNEQFF.

This chain uses TRBV4-1 with TRBJ2-7; D call uncertain. Germline V lookup: CDR1 MGHRA, CDR2 YSYEKL. The CDR3 extends over 12 amino acids. The germline V and J ends were trimmed by 5 bases and 5 bases, with 10 bases remaining between them. CDR3 loop: CASSSRRDEQYF. DNA of the CDR3: TGCGCCAGCAGCTCCCGGCGCGACGAGCAGTACTTC.

The genes are TRBV6-5 and TRBJ1-2, with 12 bases lining up with TRBD1. The CDR3 is 13 amino acids. Per the germline V gene, CDR1 is MNHEY and CDR2 is SVGAGI. V shed 8 bases, J shed 3 bases, and the junction held 1 base outside the gene matches. CDR3 DNA sequence: TGTGCCAGCGGGACAGGGGGCGACTATGGCTACACCTTC. Protein sequence: CASGTGGDYGYTF.

This clone came up once. The chain carries TRBV7-6 and TRBJ1-5; 10 bases map to TRBD1. The ends lost 1 base at V and 7 bases at J; junction bases unmatched: 10. The germline V gene has CDR1 SGHVS and CDR2 FNYEAQ. The length of the CDR3 is 17 residues. CDR3 sequence reads: CASSLGSRQGANQPQHF. CDR3 DNA sequence: TGTGCCAGCAGCTTAGGTTCCCGACAGGGGGCGAACCAGCCCCAGCATTTT.

The V call is TRBV21-1, the J call TRBJ2-2; the D call in the table, TRBD2, was not verified against the DNA. TRBV21-1 is recorded as a pseudogene. The CDR3 length is 17 residues. The CDR3 reads CASSKEASGTNTGELFF. CDR3 coding DNA: TGTGCCAGCAGCAAAGAGGCTAGCGGGACGAACACCGGGGAGCTGTTTTTT.

The genes are TRBV5-5 and TRBJ2-1; no clear D. Trimming removed 4 bases from V and 4 bases from J, with 18 bases in between. CDR3 length: 16 amino acids. Germline-derived CDR1 and CDR2 are SGHKS and YYEKEE (reference sequence). CDR3 sequence (DNA): TGTGCCAGCAGCCTCCCGGCGGAACCCTTATACAATGAGCAGTTCTTC. This codes for CASSLPAEPLYNEQFF.

The J gene is TRBJ1-5, the V gene TRBV9; no definite D call. Germline CDR1 and CDR2: SGDLS and YYNGEE. The CDR3 has 13 residues. V dropped 4 bases and J dropped 2 bases, with 7 bases sitting between them. CDR3 in amino acids: CASSPQGNQPQHF. CDR3 DNA sequence: TGTGCCAGCAGCCCCCAGGGCAATCAGCCCCAGCATTTT.

J is TRBJ2-2 and V is TRBV11-3; 7 positions match TRBD1. This CDR3 has 14 residues. Germline V CDR1 and CDR2: SGHNT, YENEEA. V lost 4 bases to trimming and J lost 4 bases; unmatched junction nucleotides: 3. CDR3 region: CASSSGQRTGELFF. The DNA of the CDR3 is TGTGCCAGCAGCTCGGGACAGCGCACCGGGGAGCTGTTTTTT.

The chain couples TRBV19 to TRBJ1-5; D remains ambiguous. Trimming pared 5 bases from V and 5 bases from J, leaving 13 bases between. The CDR3 is 14 residues long. Germline loops: CDR1 LNHDA, CDR2 SQIVND (reference sequence). This CDR3 reads CASSFSPGDQPQHF. Here the CDR3 DNA reads TGTGCCAGTAGTTTCAGCCCGGGAGATCAGCCCCAGCATTTT.

The genes are TRBV7-3 and TRBJ2-3; possibly TRBD1 or TRBD2 for D (6 bases each). Germline loops: CDR1 SGHTA, CDR2 FQGTGA. V lost 0 bases and J lost 3, with 10 bases in between. The CDR3 consists of 15 residues. The chain's CDR3 is CASSLTGGLTDTQYF. CDR3 DNA: TGTGCCAGCAGCTTAACCGGGGGCTTGACAGATACGCAGTATTTT.

This clone was seen once. The chain joins TRBV29-1 to TRBJ2-3, with 9 bases lining up with TRBD2. Trimming at V came to 8 bases and at J to 4 bases, leaving 16 bases not matched to a gene. Germline CDR1 is SQVTM and CDR2 is ANQGSEA. The CDR3 consists of 16 residues. CDR3 nucleotides: TGCAGCTCGGGGTCCCTGGGCGGGAGGGGTGCAGATACGCAGTATTTT. This gives the protein CSSGSLGGRGADTQYF.

The V gene is TRBV9, the J gene TRBJ2-7, with D tentatively TRBD2 (5 bases). Per germline, CDR1 SGDLS and CDR2 YYNGEE. With 0 bases removed from V and 0 bases from J, the gap between germline ends came to 16 bases. This CDR3 comprises 17 residues. The DNA of the CDR3 is TGTGCCAGCAGCGTAGGCTCTAGCCCCGCTTTCTCCTACGAGCAGTACTTC. This sequence encodes CASSVGSSPAFSYEQYF.

The rearrangement links TRBV30 to TRBJ2-7; D ambiguous. V lost 2 bases and J lost 1, with 6 bases in between. CDR1 and CDR2 from the germline V gene are GTSNPN and SVGIG (reference sequence). The CDR3 has 12 amino acids. Here the CDR3 DNA reads TGTGCCTGGAGTATCAGGTCCTACGAGCAGTACTTC. It specifies CAWSIRSYEQYF.

V and J are TRBV5-1 and TRBJ1-1, with D unresolved. V was trimmed by 1 base and J by 2 bases, leaving 12 bases between them. This CDR3 spans 15 amino acids. CDR1 is SGHRS, CDR2 YFSETQ, per germline. CDR3 nucleotides: TGCGCCAGCAGCTTGTTGGGTCCGGATAACACTGAAGCTTTCTTT. Residues: CASSLLGPDNTEAFF. Drawing the rest from reference TRBV5-1 and TRBJ1-1, the complete variable domain is KAGVTQTPRYLIKTRGQQVTLSCSPISGHRSVSWYQQTPGQGLQFLFEYFSETQRNKGNFPGRFSGRQFSNSRSEMNVSTLELGDSALYLCASSLLGPDNTEAFFGQGTRLTVV.

The rearrangement links TRBV23-1 to TRBJ1-2, with TRBD1 matching 8 bases. TRBV23-1 is placed among ORFs of uncertain function. The CDR3 length is 14 residues. Unmatched junction bases numbered 4, after V lost 3 bases and J lost 4 bases. The CDR3 region has the DNA TGCGCCAGCAGTCACCCAACAGGGGGCTATGGCTACACCTTC. Translating it yields CASSHPTGGYGYTF.

This chain connects TRBV7-2 to TRBJ1-6; no reliable D call. Germline V gene sequence: CDR1 SGHTA, CDR2 FQGNSA. This CDR3 spans 15 amino acids. Trimming pared 1 base from V and 10 bases from J, leaving 14 bases between. CDR3 residues: CASSLGTGSSSPLHF. CDR3 nucleotide sequence: TGTGCCAGCAGCTTAGGAACCGGGTCTAGCTCACCCCTCCACTTT.

This clone was counted once. The chain employs TRBV2 and TRBJ1-2, with 9 bases matching TRBD1. Germline loops: CDR1 SNHLY, CDR2 FYNNEI. This CDR3 is built from 13 residues. V was pared by 5 bases and J by 6 bases, with 4 bases of the junction left unmatched. DNA of the CDR3: TGTGCCAGCAGTCGACAGGGGGTAGATGGCTACACCTTC. The encoded protein is CASSRQGVDGYTF. The full variable domain, in which reference TRBV2 and TRBJ1-2 provide the parts outside the CDR3, is EPEVTQTPSHQVTQMGQEVILRCVPISNHLYFYWYRQILGQKVEFLVSFYNNEISEKSEIFDDQFSVERPDGSNFTLKIRSTKLEDSAMYFCASSRQGVDGYTFGSGTRLTVV.

The J gene is TRBJ2-1, the V gene TRBV20-1; no reliable D call. CDR1 DFQATT and CDR2 SNEGSKA come from the germline V gene (reference sequence). The CDR3 spans 8 residues. CDR3 coding DNA: TGCAGACCCAGCGAGCAGTTCTTC. Amino acids: CRPSEQFF.

As regards this clone: One end of the junction does not line up with germline, which may come from a read error. J is TRBJ1-3 and V is TRBV10-3; D is ambiguous. In germline, CDR1 is ENHRY, CDR2 SYGVKD. The CDR3 spans 14 residues. As DNA, the CDR3 is TGTGCCACCAGTGATGTCGGATTAGGAAACACCATATATTTT. It encodes CATSDVGLGNTIYF.

This chain joins TRBV4-1 and TRBJ2-7; 9 bases are a match to TRBD2. The V gene's germline CDR1 is MGHRA and CDR2 YSYEKL. Germline trimming cut 0 bases from V and 2 bases from J; bases unmatched to any gene: 5. The CDR3 runs to 16 residues. The DNA for the CDR3 is TGCGCCAGCAGCCAAGATCAGGCTAGCGGGACCTACGAGCAGTACTTC. Translated: CASSQDQASGTYEQYF.

The J gene is TRBJ2-7, the V gene TRBV20-1, with D possibly being TRBD2 (6 bases). The CDR3 has 11 residues. V was pared by 3 bases and J by 6 bases, with 9 bases between. In germline, CDR1 is DFQATT, CDR2 SNEGSKA (reference sequence). The CDR3: CSASHGSEQYF. The CDR3 DNA sequence: TGCAGTGCTAGTCACGGGAGCGAGCAGTACTTC.

This clone appeared a single time. This chain links TRBV28 with TRBJ1-5, with unresolved D. Germline loops: CDR1 MDHEN, CDR2 SYDVKM. The CDR3 loop spans 13 amino acids. Trimming took 2 bases from V and 4 from J, leaving 6 bases between them. The CDR3 coding sequence is TGTGCCAGCAGTTTAATGGGTAATCAGCCCCAGCATTTT. This encodes CASSLMGNQPQHF.

This clone was recorded once. The rearrangement links TRBV6-5 to TRBJ1-2; D remains ambiguous. The V end was cut by 3 bases, the J end by 8 bases, with 13 bases between. The CDR3 spans 13 residues. Germline CDR1 reads MNHEY; CDR2 reads SVGAGI. The CDR3 DNA follows: TGTGCCAGCAGTTATCGGGCCACCCGGGGCTACACCTTC. This encodes CASSYRATRGYTF.

The CDR3 loop is CASSPPGPYNEQFF. The CDR3 DNA reads TGTGCCAGCAGTCCACCCGGCCCCTACAATGAGCAGTTCTTC. The rearrangement links TRBV25-1 to TRBJ2-1; D gene ambiguous. Germline CDR1 reads MGHDK; CDR2 reads SYGVNS. This CDR3 contains 14 residues. The V and J ends lost 5 bases and 2 bases respectively, with 10 bases between them.

The J gene is TRBJ1-1, the V gene TRBV6-5, with TRBD1 identical over 11 bases. The germline gives CDR1 MNHEY, CDR2 SVGAGI. The V and J ends lost 2 bases and 8 bases, in that order; junction bases with no gene match: 4. The CDR3 loop spans 14 amino acids. In nucleotides, the CDR3 is TGTGCCAGCAGTTACGCCGGGACAGGGGGGGAAGCTTTCTTT. It codes for CASSYAGTGGEAFF.

This clone was counted between two and nine times. The chain employs TRBV6-6 and TRBJ2-7, with D possibly TRBD2 on 6 matching bases. This CDR3 comprises 15 residues. CDR1 and CDR2 from the germline V gene are MNHNY and SVGAGI (reference sequence). Trimming removed 6 bases at V and 4 bases at J, with 19 bases between. The CDR3 nucleotides are TGTGCCAGCAGGGATGGGACTTCCAGGAGGTACGAGCAGTACTTC. Translation: CASRDGTSRRYEQYF.